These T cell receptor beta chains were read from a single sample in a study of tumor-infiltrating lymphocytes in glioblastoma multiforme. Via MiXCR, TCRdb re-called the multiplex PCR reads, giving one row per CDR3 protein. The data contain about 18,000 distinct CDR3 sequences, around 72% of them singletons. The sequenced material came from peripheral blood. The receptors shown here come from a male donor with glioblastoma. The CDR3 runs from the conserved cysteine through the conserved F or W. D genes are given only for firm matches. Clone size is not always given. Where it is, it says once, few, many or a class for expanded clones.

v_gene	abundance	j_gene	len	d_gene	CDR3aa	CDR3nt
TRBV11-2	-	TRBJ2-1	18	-	CASSSLGGARSHYNEQFF	TGTGCCAGCAGCTCCCTAGGCGGAGCACGCTCACACTACAATGAGCAGTTCTTC
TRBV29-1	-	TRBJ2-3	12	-	CSVAPGSNTQYF	TGCAGCGTTGCGCCAGGGTCCAATACGCAGTATTTT
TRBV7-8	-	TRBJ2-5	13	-	CASSFRVQETQCF	TGTGCCAGCAGCTTCAGAGTCCAAGAGACCCAGTGCTTC
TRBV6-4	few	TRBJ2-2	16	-	CASSDSRGTLTGEPFF	TGTGCCAGCAGTGACTCGAGGGGCACACTCACCGGGGAGCCGTTTTTT
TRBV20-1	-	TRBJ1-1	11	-	CNASGQKGAFF	TGCAATGCTAGTGGTCAGAAAGGAGCTTTCTTT
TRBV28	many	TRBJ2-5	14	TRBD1	CASSPGGTQETQYF	TGTGCCAGCAGTCCAGGGGGCACACAAGAGACCCAGTACTTC
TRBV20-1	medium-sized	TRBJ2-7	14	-	CSARDRGGVDEQYF	TGCAGTGCTAGAGATCGAGGGGGAGTGGACGAGCAGTACTTC
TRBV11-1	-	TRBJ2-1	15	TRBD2	CASSPERGGQHEQFF	TGTGCCAGCAGCCCCGAGCGGGGGGGCCAGCATGAGCAGTTCTTC
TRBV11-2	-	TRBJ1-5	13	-	CASSSNMDHLQHF	TGTGCCAGCAGCTCAAACATGGATCATCTCCAGCATTTT
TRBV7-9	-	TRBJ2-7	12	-	CACSLPTHEQYF	TGTGCATGCAGCTTACCCACCCACGAGCAGTACTTC
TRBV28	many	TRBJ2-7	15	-	CASSGGAVSSYEQYF	TGTGCCAGCAGTGGGGGCGCGGTTAGCTCCTACGAGCAGTACTTC
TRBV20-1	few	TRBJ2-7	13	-	CSVRGGDLDEQYF	TGCAGTGTCCGAGGGGGAGATTTGGACGAGCAGTACTTC
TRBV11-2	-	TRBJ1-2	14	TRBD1	CASSLGQGWDGYTF	TGTGCCAGCAGCCTCGGACAGGGGTGGGATGGCTACACCTTC
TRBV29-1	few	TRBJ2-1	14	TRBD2	CSVEEVAGLNEQFF	TGCAGCGTTGAAGAAGTAGCGGGACTCAATGAGCAGTTCTTC
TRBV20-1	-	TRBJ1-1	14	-	CSARVTGGITEAFF	TGCAGTGCTAGAGTTACGGGGGGCATTACTGAAGCTTTCTTT
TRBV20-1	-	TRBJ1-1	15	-	CSARAGLESDTEAFF	TGTAGTGCTAGAGCAGGGCTGGAAAGTGACACTGAAGCTTTCTTT
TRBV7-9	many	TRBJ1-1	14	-	CASSDNHMNTEAFF	TGTGCCAGCAGCGATAACCACATGAACACTGAAGCTTTCTTT
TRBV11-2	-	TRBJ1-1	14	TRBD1	CISSFRTGKTEAFF	TGTATCAGCAGCTTTCGGACAGGGAAGACTGAAGCTTTCTTT
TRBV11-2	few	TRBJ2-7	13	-	CASSPSGYYEQYF	TGTGCCAGCAGCCCAAGCGGGTACTACGAGCAGTACTTC
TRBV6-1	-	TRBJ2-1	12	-	CASNEAWNEQFF	TGCGCCAGCAATGAAGCGTGGAATGAGCAGTTCTTC